These 26 T cell receptor beta chains share one sample of origin, sequenced in a study of post-analysis software for immune sequencing data. Study results and caveats: Roughly 5 TRBV segments, TRBV5-6, TRBV5-1 and TRBV20-1 among them, were found more frequent in patients than controls.

Presence of unique molecular identifiers characterized the TCR beta cDNA libraries. Each CDR3 protein is one row after TCRdb ran MiXCR on the PCR reads. The repertoire holds around 250,000 distinct CDR3 sequences, with 35% to 45% as singletons. The antigens of these receptors remain unknown. Material: blood. The source of these receptors is a girl aged 10 to 17 with multiple sclerosis.

The chain's CDR3 is CASSFSGGAKNIQYF. For the CDR3, the DNA is TGTGCCAGCAGCTTTAGCGGGGGGGCCAAAAACATTCAGTACTTC. J is TRBJ2-4 and V is TRBV11-2; 10 nucleotides line up with TRBD2. After removal of 3 bases from V and 1 base from J, the junction contained 0 bases not matched to a gene. Germline V CDR1 and CDR2: SGHAT, FQNNGV. The CDR3 is 15 residues long.

This clonotype was seen repeatedly, ten times or more. The V call is TRBV20-1, the J call TRBJ2-3; 9 bases line up with TRBD1. The V gene end was trimmed by 3 bases and the J gene end by 3 bases; junction bases not matched to a gene: 1. Germline V gene data show CDR1 as DFQATT and CDR2 as SNEGSKA (reference sequence). The CDR3 covers 13 residues. CDR3 sequence reads: CSASGQGTDTQYF. DNA for the CDR3: TGCAGTGCTAGTGGACAGGGGACAGATACGCAGTATTTT.

The CDR3 protein is CASSPPAGSLVNIQYF. The CDR3 coding sequence is TGCGCCAGCAGCCCTCCGGCAGGAAGCCTTGTTAACATTCAGTACTTC. V and J are TRBV4-1 and TRBJ2-7; no firm D call. The DNA matches TRBJ2-4 better at its end, which makes the J call doubtful. CDR1 and CDR2 (germline): MGHRA, YSYEKL. The CDR3 covers 16 residues.

This clonotype was seen only a few times. This sequence joins TRBV7-8 and TRBJ2-1, with D perhaps given as TRBD1 or TRBD2 (7 bases each). Germline-derived CDR1 and CDR2 are SGHVS and FQNEAQ. CDR3 length equals 15 residues. V lost 5 bases and J lost 5, with 16 bases in between. The DNA for the CDR3 is TGTGCCAGCAGCAGAAACAGGGGAGGGGACAATGAGCAGTTCTTC. It is translated as CASSRNRGGDNEQFF.

The chain recombines TRBV29-1 with TRBJ1-1; D is possibly TRBD1 (5 bases). This CDR3 is built from 13 residues. The V end lost 4 bases, the J end lost 1 base, and 10 bases lay between the germline ends. Germline V gene lookup returns CDR1 SQVTM and CDR2 ANQGSEA. In DNA form, the CDR3 reads TGCAGCGTTGGGGGACGGGCGAACACTGAAGCTTTCTTT. Translation gives CSVGGRANTEAFF.

The V call is TRBV6-1, the J call TRBJ1-2, with D maybe TRBD1 (6 bases). From germline, CDR1 is MNHNS and CDR2 SASEGT. V was clipped by 3 bases and J by 4 bases, with 15 bases between them. The CDR3 runs 15 residues. The DNA of the CDR3 is TGTGCCAGCAGTGAGAATAGGGGGAAGGTCTATGGCTACACCTTC. As protein: CASSENRGKVYGYTF.

In this sample, this clonotype turned up a few times. The CDR3 loop is CASSPTAYPNQPQHF. Here the CDR3 DNA reads TGTGCCAGCAGCCCGACAGCTTACCCCAATCAGCCCCAGCATTTT. V and J are TRBV9 and TRBJ1-5, with D perhaps TRBD1 (5 bases). V lost 4 bases and J 3 bases, leaving 14 bases between the germline ends. Germline CDR1 reads SGDLS; CDR2 reads YYNGEE. This CDR3 has 15 amino acids.

At least ten counts were recorded for this clonotype. The V gene is TRBV24-1, the J gene TRBJ2-5, with D perhaps matching TRBD2 (6 bases). Germline lookup yields CDR1 KGHDR and CDR2 SFDVKD. Trimming shortened V by 9 bases and J by 2 bases, and 12 bases separated the two germline ends. The CDR3 spans 13 residues. In DNA form, the CDR3 reads TGTGCCACCGGGACTGACTCACAAGAGACCCAGTACTTC. Translating gives CATGTDSQETQYF.

Notes on this clonotype: A much larger clone is a single base away; this may be a read error. This chain links TRBV21-1 with TRBJ1-2; the DNA was not compared with TRBD1, the D call given in the table. TRBV21-1 is reported as a pseudogene. The CDR3 runs 13 residues. The CDR3 loop is CTSSTTGSWGYTF. The CDR3 region has the DNA TGTACCAGCAGCACGACAGGGTCTTGGGGCTACACCTTC.

This clonotype was counted only a few times. This may arise from a read error, as a much more abundant clone is one base away. The chain links TRBV6-5 to TRBJ1-5; D ambiguous. V lost 6 bases and J 3 bases, leaving 9 bases between the germline ends. This CDR3 is built from 13 residues. Germline V gives CDR1 MNHEY, CDR2 SVGAGI. The CDR3 nucleotides read TGTGCCAGCAGCGGAACAGTCAATCAGCCCCAGCATTTT. It is translated as CASSGTVNQPQHF.

This chain connects TRBV10-3 to TRBJ1-2, with 7 bases fitting TRBD1. The CDR3 loop spans 14 amino acids. J gave up 4 bases and V 4 bases, and 6 bases lay outside the gene matches. Germline assignment: CDR1 ENHRY and CDR2 SYGVKD. The CDR3 here is CAISGQGQSYGYTF. The CDR3 nucleotides are TGTGCCATCAGTGGACAGGGCCAAAGCTATGGCTACACCTTC.

This sequence joins TRBV27 and TRBJ2-7; 9 positions agree with TRBD2. Germline lookup yields CDR1 MNHEY and CDR2 SMNVEV (reference sequence). The CDR3 is made up of 16 amino acids. V dropped 3 bases and J dropped 3; count of bases not matched to a gene: 9. In DNA, the CDR3 is TGTGCCAGCAGTTTCCCAGCGACTAGCGGACGCTACGAGCAGTACTTC. This gives the protein CASSFPATSGRYEQYF.

This clonotype has only a few counts. J is TRBJ2-1 and V is TRBV19, with TRBD2 matching 13 bases. This CDR3 contains 16 residues. V was pared by 4 bases and J by 5 bases, with 5 bases of the junction left unmatched. From germline, CDR1 is LNHDA and CDR2 SQIVND (reference sequence). The CDR3 bases are TGTGCCAGTAGTAAGTTAGGGACTAGCGGGGACAATGAGCAGTTCTTC. It codes for CASSKLGTSGDNEQFF. Based on the CDR3 plus reference TRBV19 and TRBJ2-1, the full variable domain is DGGITQSPKYLFRKEGQNVTLSCEQNLNHDAMYWYRQDPGQGLRLIYYSQIVNDFQKGDIAEGYSVSREKKESFPLTVTSAQKNPTAFYLCASSKLGTSGDNEQFFGPGTRLTVL.

This clonotype was seen a handful of times. V gene TRBV9 combines with J gene TRBJ2-2, with D unresolved. The CDR3 is 15 amino acids. CDR1 and CDR2 from the germline V gene are SGDLS and YYNGEE. V was cut by 4 bases and J by 1 base, with 11 bases left in between. The CDR3 sequence is CASSPPRGNTGELFF. In nucleotides, the CDR3 is TGTGCCAGCAGCCCACCCAGAGGGAACACCGGGGAGCTGTTTTTT.

About this clonotype itself: A much larger clone lies one base from this, so it may be a read error. The V gene is TRBV6-2 or TRBV6-3, the J gene TRBJ2-1, with 11 bases that match TRBD2. The CDR3 is made up of 16 amino acids. Germline CDR1 reads MNHEY; CDR2 reads SVGEGT. The CDR3 is CASSYRGLAGYNGQFF. The CDR3 DNA reads as TGTGCCAGCAGTTACCGCGGACTAGCGGGCTACAATGGGCAGTTCTTC.

This clonotype occurred many times. The CDR3 sequence is CASRTRDNPARVEQYF. In nucleotides, the CDR3 is TGTGCCAGTAGGACGCGGGACAATCCGGCTCGGGTAGAGCAGTACTTC. V usage is TRBV3-1 and J usage is TRBJ2-7; D tentatively fits TRBD1 or TRBD2 (6 bases each). The CDR3 loop spans 16 amino acids. CDR1 LGHDT and CDR2 YNNKEL come from the germline V gene (reference sequence). The V and J ends lost 9 bases and 7 bases respectively, with 28 bases between them.

Remarks on this clonotype: A much bigger clone sits one base away, suggesting this may be a read error. The gene calls are TRBV27 and TRBJ2-1; 7 positions agree with TRBD1. The J segment lost 10 bases and the V segment lost 6 bases, leaving 9 bases of the junction unmatched. The length of the CDR3 is 13 residues. Germline CDR1 reads MNHEY; CDR2 reads SMNVEV (reference sequence). The DNA of the CDR3 is TGTGCCAGCAGGGCCACAGGGGTCCACGAGCAGTTCTTC. Encoded protein: CASRATGVHEQFF.

This clonotype was observed at least ten times. The chain couples TRBV7-3 to TRBJ2-1; 7 nucleotides agree with TRBD1. V trimming: 5 bases; J trimming: 7 bases; junction bases outside the gene matches: 14. The V gene's germline CDR1 is SGHTA and CDR2 FQGTGA. The CDR3 extends over 16 amino acids. This CDR3 reads CASSTLGQPFRNEQFF. In nucleotides, the CDR3 is TGTGCCAGCAGCACACTGGGACAGCCTTTTAGGAATGAGCAGTTCTTC.

The V and J genes are TRBV5-4 and TRBJ2-3; 7 bases are a match to TRBD1. Per germline, CDR1 SGHNT and CDR2 YYREEE (reference sequence). The CDR3 is made up of 12 amino acids. V trimming: 2 bases; J trimming: 11 bases; junction bases outside the gene matches: 5. The CDR3 coding sequence is TGTGCCAGCAGCTTTCGACAGGGCCAGCAGTATTTT. Its protein product is CASSFRQGQQYF.

This clonotype was observed a few times. This chain joins TRBV20-1 and TRBJ1-1; TRBD1 matches at 10 bases. CDR1 DFQATT and CDR2 SNEGSKA come from the germline V gene (reference sequence). This CDR3 is 14 amino acids long. Trimming removed 6 bases from V and 3 bases from J; junction bases left unmatched: 7. CDR3 loop: CSAHDRGRDTEAFF. DNA of the CDR3: TGCAGTGCGCACGACAGGGGGCGGGACACTGAAGCTTTCTTT.

The chain joins TRBV5-1 to TRBJ2-1; D gene unclear. Trimming stripped 5 bases from V and 0 bases from J, with 12 bases between. Germline CDR1 and CDR2: SGHRS and YFSETQ. There are 15 residues in the CDR3. The CDR3 region has the DNA TGCGCCAGCAGGGTTGGGGAAAGCTCCTACAATGAGCAGTTCTTC. Its translation: CASRVGESSYNEQFF.

This clonotype has only one observation. The chain uses TRBV7-2 and TRBJ2-1; D is possibly TRBD2 (5 bases). V dropped 1 base and J dropped 0 bases, with 7 bases sitting between them. The CDR3 loop spans 15 amino acids. Germline CDR1 SGHTA, CDR2 FQGNSA. The CDR3 nucleotides are TGTGCCAGCAGCTTAGTAACTAGCTCCTACAATGAGCAGTTCTTC. Its translation: CASSLVTSSYNEQFF.

This clonotype showed up just a few times. The chain employs TRBV5-1 and TRBJ1-1, with a tentative D call TRBD1 (5 bases). The CDR3 covers 15 residues. The germline V gene encodes CDR1 SGHRS and CDR2 YFSETQ. Trimming took 4 bases from V and 0 from J, leaving 13 bases between them. In DNA, the CDR3 is TGCGCCAGCAGCCCAGAGACAGCGCTGAACACTGAAGCTTTCTTT. Encoded protein: CASSPETALNTEAFF.

The chain couples TRBV4-1 to TRBJ1-1; D remains ambiguous. This CDR3 spans 14 amino acids. V lost 3 bases and J lost 2, with 10 bases in between. The germline V gene has CDR1 MGHRA and CDR2 YSYEKL. The CDR3 DNA follows: TGCGCCAGCAGCCAGACCGGAGGAAACACTGAAGCTTTCTTT. It encodes CASSQTGGNTEAFF.

V is TRBV6-4 and J is TRBJ2-1, with D possibly being TRBD1 (6 bases). Germline-derived CDR1 and CDR2 are MRHNA and SNTAGT. V was trimmed by 6 bases and J by 4 bases, leaving 16 bases between them. The CDR3 runs to 15 residues. CDR3 sequence reads: CASSTVQTGYNEQFF. CDR3 nucleotide sequence: TGTGCCAGCAGCACTGTACAGACAGGATACAATGAGCAGTTCTTC.

This clonotype occurred many times. The V gene is TRBV12-3 or TRBV12-4, the J gene TRBJ2-1; 11 nucleotides agree with TRBD2. The CDR3 covers 15 residues. The V segment lost 6 bases and the J segment 10 bases; nucleotides outside the gene matches: 11. This CDR3 reads CASSPYLAGGGEQFF. CDR3 coding DNA: TGTGCCAGCAGCCCCTACCTAGCGGGAGGTGGAGAGCAGTTCTTC.